This T cell receptor beta chain was sequenced in a study of blood T cell repertoires in COVID-19. The wider study: The cDNA or gDNA used as material had been derived from T cells, B-cell-depleted T cells, or PBMCs.

In the original analysis: Amplification from reference gene primers served as the basis for estimated nucleated cell counts. Sequencing used immunoSEQ multiplex PCR; TCRdb keeps in-frame clones, though not all of them. The V and J calls and clone size come from that table; D and trimming were worked out from the DNA. There are about 260,000 clones in the sample; more than 80% occur only once, and 3.5% to 4.5% lies in the top ten. The sequence came from a woman in her 40s with acute or convalescent COVID-19. Sequenced: peripheral blood.

The chain's CDR3 is CASTQQGNTEAFF. The CDR3 coding sequence is TGTGCCAGCACCCAACAGGGAAACACTGAAGCTTTCTTT. V gene TRBV2 combines with J gene TRBJ1-1; the D gene is possibly TRBD1 (6 bases). Trimming pared 7 bases from V and 2 bases from J, leaving 11 bases between. CDR1 is SNHLY and CDR2 is FYNNEI in the germline V gene. CDR3 length: 13 amino acids.